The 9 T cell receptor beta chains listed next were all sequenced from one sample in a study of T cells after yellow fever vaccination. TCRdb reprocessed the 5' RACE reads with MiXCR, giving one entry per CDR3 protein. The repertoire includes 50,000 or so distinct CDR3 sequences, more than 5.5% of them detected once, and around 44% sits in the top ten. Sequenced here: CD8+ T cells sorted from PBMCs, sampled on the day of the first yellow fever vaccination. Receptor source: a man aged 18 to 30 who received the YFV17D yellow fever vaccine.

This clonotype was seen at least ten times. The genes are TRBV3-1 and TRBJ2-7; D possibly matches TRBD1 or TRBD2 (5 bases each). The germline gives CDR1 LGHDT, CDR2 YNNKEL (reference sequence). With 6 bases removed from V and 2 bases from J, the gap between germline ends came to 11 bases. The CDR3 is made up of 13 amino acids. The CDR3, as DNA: TGTGCCAGCAGTCCGGGGCTTCCCTACGAGCAGTACTTC. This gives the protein CASSPGLPYEQYF.

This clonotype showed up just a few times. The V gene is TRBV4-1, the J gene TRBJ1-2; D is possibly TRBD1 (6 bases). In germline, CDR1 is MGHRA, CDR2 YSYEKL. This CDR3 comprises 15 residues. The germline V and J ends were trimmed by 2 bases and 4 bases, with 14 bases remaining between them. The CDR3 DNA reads TGCGCCAGCAGCCAAAATACAGGGTCGATCTATGGCTACACCTTC. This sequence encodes CASSQNTGSIYGYTF.

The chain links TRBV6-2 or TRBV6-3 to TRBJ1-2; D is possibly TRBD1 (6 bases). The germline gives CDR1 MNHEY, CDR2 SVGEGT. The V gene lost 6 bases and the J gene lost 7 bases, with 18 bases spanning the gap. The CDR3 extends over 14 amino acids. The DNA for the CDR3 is TGTGCCAGCAGCCTTGGACAGTTCAGAGTTGGCTACACCTTC. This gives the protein CASSLGQFRVGYTF.

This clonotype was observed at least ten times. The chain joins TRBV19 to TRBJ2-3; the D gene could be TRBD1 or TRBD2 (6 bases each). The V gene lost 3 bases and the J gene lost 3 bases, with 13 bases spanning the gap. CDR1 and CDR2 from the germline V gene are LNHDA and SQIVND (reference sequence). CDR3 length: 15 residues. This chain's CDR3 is CASSITGRMTDTQYF. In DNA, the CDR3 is TGTGCCAGTAGTATTACAGGGAGGATGACAGATACGCAGTATTTT. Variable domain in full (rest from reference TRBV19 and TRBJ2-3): DGGITQSPKYLFRKEGQNVTLSCEQNLNHDAMYWYRQDPGQGLRLIYYSQIVNDFQKGDIAEGYSVSREKKESFPLTVTSAQKNPTAFYLCASSITGRMTDTQYFGPGTRLTVL.

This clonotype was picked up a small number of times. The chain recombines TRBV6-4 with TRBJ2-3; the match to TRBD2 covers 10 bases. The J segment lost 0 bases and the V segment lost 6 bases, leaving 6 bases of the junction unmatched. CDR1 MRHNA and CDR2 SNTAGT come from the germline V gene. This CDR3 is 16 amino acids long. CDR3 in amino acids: CASSWTSGSSTDTQYF. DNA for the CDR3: TGTGCCAGCAGCTGGACTAGCGGCTCTAGCACAGATACGCAGTATTTT.

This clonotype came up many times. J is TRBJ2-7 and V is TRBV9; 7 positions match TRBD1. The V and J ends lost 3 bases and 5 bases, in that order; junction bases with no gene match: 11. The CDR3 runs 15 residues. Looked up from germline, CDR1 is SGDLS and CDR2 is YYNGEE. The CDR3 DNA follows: TGTGCCAGCAGCGGACAGGGAGAGCGGTTACACGAGCAGTACTTC. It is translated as CASSGQGERLHEQYF.

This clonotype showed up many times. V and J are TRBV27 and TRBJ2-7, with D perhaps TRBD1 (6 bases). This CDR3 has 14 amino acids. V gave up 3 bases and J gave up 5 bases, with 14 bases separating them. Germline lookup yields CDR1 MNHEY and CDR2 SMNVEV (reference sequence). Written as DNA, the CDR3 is TGTGCCAGCAGTTTGGTGGACAGTACCGACGAGCAGTACTTC. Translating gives CASSLVDSTDEQYF.

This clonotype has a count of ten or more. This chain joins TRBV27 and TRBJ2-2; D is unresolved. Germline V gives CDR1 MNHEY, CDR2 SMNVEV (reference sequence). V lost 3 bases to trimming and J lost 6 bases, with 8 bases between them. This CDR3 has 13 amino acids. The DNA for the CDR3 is TGTGCCAGCAGTTTTGGAGAGGCCGGGGAGCTGTTTTTT. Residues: CASSFGEAGELFF.

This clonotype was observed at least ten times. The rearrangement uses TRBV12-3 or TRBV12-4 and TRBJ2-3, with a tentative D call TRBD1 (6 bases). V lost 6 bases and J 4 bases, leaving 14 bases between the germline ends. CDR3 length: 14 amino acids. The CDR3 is CASSPRGKADTQYF. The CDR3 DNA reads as TGTGCCAGCAGCCCCAGGGGAAAGGCAGATACGCAGTATTTT.